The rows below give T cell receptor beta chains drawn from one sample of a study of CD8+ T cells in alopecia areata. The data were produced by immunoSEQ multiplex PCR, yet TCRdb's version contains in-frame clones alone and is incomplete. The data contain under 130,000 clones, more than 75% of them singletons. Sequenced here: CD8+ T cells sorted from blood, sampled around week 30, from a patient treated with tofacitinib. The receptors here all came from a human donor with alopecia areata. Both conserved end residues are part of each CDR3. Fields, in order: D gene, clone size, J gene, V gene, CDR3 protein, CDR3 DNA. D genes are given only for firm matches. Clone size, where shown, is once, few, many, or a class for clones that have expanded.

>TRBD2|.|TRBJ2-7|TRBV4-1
CASSQSPGLSYEQYF
TGCGCCAGCAGCCAGTCTCCGGGACTATCCTACGAGCAGTACTTC
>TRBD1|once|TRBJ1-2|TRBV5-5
CASSEGDREVYGYTF
TGTGCCAGCAGCGAAGGGGACAGGGAAGTTTATGGCTACACCTTC
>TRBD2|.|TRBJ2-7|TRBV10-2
CASSESISGRGNEQYF
TGCGCCAGCAGTGAGTCTATTAGCGGGAGGGGAAACGAGCAGTACTTC
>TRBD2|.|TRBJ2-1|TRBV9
CASSATTSASYNEQFF
TGTGCCAGCAGCGCCACCACTAGCGCCTCCTACAATGAGCAGTTCTTC
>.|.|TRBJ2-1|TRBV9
CASSVDQGGDYTIYNEQFF
TGTGCCAGCAGCGTAGATCAGGGAGGTGACTATACTATCTACAATGAGCAGTTCTTC
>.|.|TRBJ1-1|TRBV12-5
CASGLVDGAFF
TGTGCTAGTGGTTTGGTCGACGGAGCTTTCTTT
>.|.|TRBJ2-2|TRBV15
CATSQGVGELFF
TGTGCCACCAGCCAAGGCGTCGGGGAGCTGTTTTTT
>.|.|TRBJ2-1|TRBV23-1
CASTRDNEQFF
TGCGCCAGCACCCGGGACAATGAGCAGTTCTTC
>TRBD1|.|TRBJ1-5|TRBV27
CASSPTGGSQPQHF
TGTGCCAGCAGTCCCACAGGGGGGAGTCAGCCCCAGCATTTT
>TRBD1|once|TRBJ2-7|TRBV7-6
CASSLGQGAIYEQYF
TGTGCCAGCAGCCTGGGGCAGGGGGCTATCTACGAGCAGTACTTC
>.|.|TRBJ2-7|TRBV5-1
CASRGAWGYEQYF
TGCGCCAGCAGAGGAGCTTGGGGCTACGAGCAGTACTTC
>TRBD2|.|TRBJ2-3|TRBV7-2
CASSLRGTFSTDTQYF
TGTGCCAGCAGCCTGCGGGGGACTTTTAGCACAGATACGCAGTATTTT
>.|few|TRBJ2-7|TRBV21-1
CASSKVRDRGTYEQYF
TGTGCCAGCAGCAAAGTGCGGGACAGGGGGACCTACGAGCAGTACTTC
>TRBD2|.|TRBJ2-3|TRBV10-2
CASSETSGTDTQYF
TGCGCCAGCAGTGAAACTAGCGGGACAGATACGCAGTATTTT
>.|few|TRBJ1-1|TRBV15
CATSRGKTVKNTEAFF
TGTGCCACCAGCAGAGGAAAGACGGTAAAGAACACTGAAGCTTTCTTT
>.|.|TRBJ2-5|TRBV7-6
CASSLPLDSLETQYF
TGTGCCAGCAGCTTACCCCTTGACAGCCTGGAGACCCAGTACTTC
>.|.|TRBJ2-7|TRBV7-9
CASSLGTPYEQYF
TGTGCCAGCAGCTTGGGGACCCCCTACGAGCAGTACTTC
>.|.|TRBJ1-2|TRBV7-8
CASSLAGSGYGYTF
TGTGCCAGCAGCTTAGCAGGGAGCGGCTATGGCTACACCTTC
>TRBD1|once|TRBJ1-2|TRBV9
CASSSGTGDYGYTF
TGTGCCAGCAGCTCCGGGACAGGGGACTATGGCTACACCTTC
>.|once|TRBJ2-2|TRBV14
CASSQYLWELFF
TGTGCCAGCAGCCAATATCTCTGGGAGCTGTTTTTT
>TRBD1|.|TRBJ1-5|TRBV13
CASSLTGRQPQHF
TGTGCCAGCAGCTTGACAGGGCGGCAGCCCCAGCATTTT